This TCR beta chain was profiled in a study of regulatory T cells in long-lasting Graves disease. Indicated time point: newly diagnosed GD, antithyroid drugs for less than 3 months. The TCR library was made from RNA that had been extracted from PBMCs in TRIzol. For TCR beta, libraries came from iRepertoire HTBI primers and Arm-PCR of CDR3 regions. Each CDR3 protein gets one entry after TCRdb re-called the multiplex PCR reads with MiXCR. The sample carries roughly 350,000 distinct CDR3 sequences, over 15% recorded once. CDR1 and CDR2 (germline): LNHNV, YYDKDF (reference sequence). The ends were cut back, 4 bases at V and 0 bases at J, with 23 bases in the middle. The CDR3 consists of 19 residues. The data also belong to a second study, concerning T cells in Graves' hyperthyroidism and ophthalmopathy.

The starting material was peripheral blood mononuclear cells (PBMCs), obtained at new diagnosis, from a patient treated with antithyroid drugs. This receptor was identified in a man aged 35 to 55 with Graves disease. The genes are TRBV15 and TRBJ2-3, with a weak D call TRBD1 (6 bases). DNA for the CDR3: TGTGCCACCAGCACCCGATTGACAGACCGGGACAAAAGCACAGATACGCAGTATTTT. Its translation: CATSTRLTDRDKSTDTQYF.